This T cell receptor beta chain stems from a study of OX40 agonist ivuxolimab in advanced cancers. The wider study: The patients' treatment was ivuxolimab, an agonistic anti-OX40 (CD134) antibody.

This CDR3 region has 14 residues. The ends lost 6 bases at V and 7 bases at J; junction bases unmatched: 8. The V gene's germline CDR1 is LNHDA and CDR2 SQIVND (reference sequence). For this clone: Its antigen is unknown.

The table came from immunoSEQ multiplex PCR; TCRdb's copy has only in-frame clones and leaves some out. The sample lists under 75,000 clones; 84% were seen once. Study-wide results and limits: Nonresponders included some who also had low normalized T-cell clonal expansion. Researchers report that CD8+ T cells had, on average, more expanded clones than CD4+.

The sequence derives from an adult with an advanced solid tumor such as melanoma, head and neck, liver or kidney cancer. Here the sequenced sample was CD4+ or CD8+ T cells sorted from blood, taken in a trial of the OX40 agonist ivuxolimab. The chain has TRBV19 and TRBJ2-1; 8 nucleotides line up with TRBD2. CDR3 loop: CASSSGSYWNEQFF. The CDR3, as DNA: TGTGCCAGTAGCAGCGGGAGTTACTGGAATGAGCAGTTCTTC.